The TCR beta chain described here comes from a study of T cells after yellow fever vaccination. For the study at large: Preparation of fractions with low cell numbers was performed using SMART-Seq v4 Ultra Low Input. Study-wide findings and caveats: Subsequent to the booster, the majority of primary-vaccination clones reappeared (roughly 96% CD4, more than 70% CD8). Peak timing came faster in the weaker secondary response, day 5 versus 15.

The length of the CDR3 is 15 residues. J gave up 0 bases and V 6 bases, and 5 bases lay outside the gene matches. Germline CDR1 and CDR2: ENHRY and SYGVKD. The study made its TCR cDNA through 5'RACE template switching. That step introduced a universal primer site along with UMIs. TCRdb passed the 5' RACE reads through MiXCR, listing each CDR3 protein once. The top ten clones hold approximately 15% of a sample with some 350,000 distinct CDR3 sequences, 6% to 8% of them seen once. This clonotype was found a few times. Its target is not known. The sample in question was PBMCs, obtained 5 days after the yellow fever booster vaccination. The chain combines TRBV10-3 with TRBJ2-1; 7 bases fit TRBD2. The origin of this receptor is a man aged 25 to 40 who received the YFV17D yellow fever vaccine. CDR3 in amino acids: CAIRAGGSSYNEQFF. The CDR3 DNA follows: TGTGCCATCAGGGCCGGCGGGAGCTCCTACAATGAGCAGTTCTTC.